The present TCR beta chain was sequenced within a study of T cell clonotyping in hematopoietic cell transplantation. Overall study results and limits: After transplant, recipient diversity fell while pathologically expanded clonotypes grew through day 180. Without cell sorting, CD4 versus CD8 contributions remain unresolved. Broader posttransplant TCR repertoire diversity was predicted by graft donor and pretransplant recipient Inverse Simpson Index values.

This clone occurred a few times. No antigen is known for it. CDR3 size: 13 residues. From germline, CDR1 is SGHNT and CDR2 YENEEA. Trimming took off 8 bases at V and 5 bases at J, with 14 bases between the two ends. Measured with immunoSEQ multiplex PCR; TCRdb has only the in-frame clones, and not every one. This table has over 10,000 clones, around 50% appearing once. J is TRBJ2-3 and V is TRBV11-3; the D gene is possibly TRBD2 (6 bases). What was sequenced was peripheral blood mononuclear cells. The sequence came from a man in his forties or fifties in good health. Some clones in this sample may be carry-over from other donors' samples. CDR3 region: CASGGSREDTQYF. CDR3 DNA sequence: TGTGCCAGCGGGGGGTCCCGGGAAGATACGCAGTATTTT.